Given below is one TCR beta chain in context. This clone was recorded only once. Its binding antigen is unknown. It has no much larger one-base neighbor in the sample; base qualities were not kept. Each collaborating institution followed its own protocols to collect whole blood in K2EDTA tubes. For TCRbeta analysis, collaborators shipped samples as frozen whole blood, isolated PBMCs, or DNA extracted from either of those sample types. The data originate from a study of blood T cell repertoires in COVID-19 (TCRdb year 2020). For the study in its entirety: The collaborator samples originated in the United States, Italy and Spain and spanned the acute and convalescent phases of COVID-19. The prospective study material was composed of cDNA or gDNA derived from T cells, B-cell-depleted T cells, or PBMCs. The repertoires were made available in a free public database intended to serve as a resource for research on the immune response to SARS-CoV-2. A de-identified subject ID, COVID-19 status, age in years and sex were almost always included in the sample metadata. Deeply sampled blood TCRbeta repertoires from subjects exposed to, actively infected with, or recovered from COVID-19 were included in the dataset. Where available, HLA class I and class II types were taken from metadata supplied by the sample provider and were not determined by assay-based typing. Samples came from the ongoing ImmuneRACE study (first 160 participants) plus 1,254 subjects from 6 global collaborators. On the study overall, not on this receptor specifically: How much clinical and demographic metadata was included differed by source and by participant, and the metadata was provided uncurated.

TCRbeta CDR3 regions were amplified from genomic DNA using the immunoSEQ Assay, a bias-controlled multiplex PCR. Under the source paper's analysis protocol: The number of nucleated cells in each sample was estimated from the amplification of reference gene primers within the assay. Sequence reads were collapsed and filtered to measure the absolute abundance of every unique TCRbeta CDR3 rearrangement. For each sample, productive Simpson clonality was calculated by taking the square root of Simpson's diversity index across productive rearrangements. TCRdb took over this immuneACCESS table, retaining in-frame rearrangements with V and J assigned. Such tables are incomplete; in checked studies, under half of the missing clones stem from an unresolved V gene, and the remainder is unexplained. The V and J calls and clone size were taken over from that table, and D and trimming were inferred from the DNA. The sample table holds about 160,000 clones, of which roughly 85% were seen once. Around 3.2% of the sample is held by the ten biggest clonotypes.

The germline V gene (reference sequence) gives CDR1 as MNHEY and CDR2 as SMNVEV. Trimmed from V: 7 bases; trimmed from J: 2 bases; junction bases lacking a gene match: 2. Including the terminal cysteine and phenylalanine, the CDR3 comprises 13 residues. The entry retains the CDR3 DNA only, 39 bases that are in frame from base 1. The chain joins TRBV27 to TRBJ1-5, with 7 middle bases fitting TRBD1. The sequence derives from a human donor with acute or convalescent COVID-19. The donor label of this sample is uncertain. Source material: peripheral blood. The CDR3 region has the sequence CASKGAGNQPQHF. In nucleotide form, the sequence is TGTGCCAGCAAGGGGGCTGGCAATCAGCCCCAGCATTTT.